The rows below give T cell receptor beta chains drawn from one sample of a study of T cells after yellow fever vaccination. From the 5' RACE reads, TCRdb called clonotypes with MiXCR, one entry per CDR3 protein. The sample consists of 620,000 or so distinct CDR3 sequences, 9% to 15% of them appearing once. Sequenced material: PBMCs, taken on the day of the yellow fever booster vaccination. These receptors all stem from a man under 40 who received the YFV17D yellow fever vaccine. Each CDR3 is given with its conserved first and last residue. The D gene is left open where the match is weak. Some rows mark clone size as missing; the rest say once, few, many or name a class of expanded clone.

j_call clone_size d_call v_call cdr3_nt cdr3_aa
TRBJ2-2 . TRBD2 TRBV5-1 TGCGCCAGCAGCTCCCTGACTAGCGGCGCCGGGGAGCTGTTTTTT CASSSLTSGAGELFF
TRBJ1-3 few . TRBV20-1 TGCAGTGCGTTGACCCGAAACACCATATATTTT CSALTRNTIYF
TRBJ1-4 . . TRBV5-6 TGTGCCAGCAGCTCTAAACCGGGGGAAGGAGGGGCAACTAATGAAAAACTGTTTTTT CASSSKPGEGGATNEKLFF
TRBJ1-3 . TRBD1 TRBV5-1 TGCGCCAGCAGCCAAGGGGACAGGGGAGGTGGAAACACCATATATTTT CASSQGDRGGGNTIYF
TRBJ2-2 . . TRBV21-1 TGTGCCAGCAGAAGCTACGGACACACCGGGGAGCTGTTTTTT CASRSYGHTGELFF
TRBJ2-5 . TRBD1 TRBV7-2 TGTGCCAGCAGCTTAGCAGCCGGGACAGGGCGCCTTTCCGGGGGACAAGAGACCCAGTACTTC CASSLAAGTGRLSGGQETQYF
TRBJ1-2 once . TRBV11-2 TGTGCCAGCAGCTTAGACGGCAGGGGATTACGCTATGGCTACACCTTC CASSLDGRGLRYGYTF
TRBJ1-2 few . TRBV9 TGTGCCAGCAGCGTAGAGGGGGGGCGCGACTATGGCTACACCTTC CASSVEGGRDYGYTF
TRBJ2-6 . . TRBV12-3/TRBV12-4 TGTGCCAGCAGTTTATCGGGGAAAGGGGCCAACGTCCTGACTTTC CASSLSGKGANVLTF
TRBJ2-2 . . TRBV12-3/TRBV12-4 TGTGCCAGCAGTTTTGTCAGGGTGAACACCGGGGAGCTGTTTTTT CASSFVRVNTGELFF
TRBJ2-7 many . TRBV7-9 TGTGCCAGCAGCTCCGGAACCAGCTCCTACGAGCAGTACTTC CASSSGTSSYEQYF
TRBJ2-5 . TRBD1 TRBV20-1 TGCAGTGCTCCAGATCTTAACAGGGGCGCACGAGGCATCCAAGAGACCCAGTACTTC CSAPDLNRGARGIQETQYF
TRBJ2-1 . TRBD2 TRBV11-1 TGTGCCAGCAGCTTGTATATAGGACTAGCGGGTGGAAAGGAGCAGTTCTTC CASSLYIGLAGGKEQFF
TRBJ2-7 few . TRBV6-1 TGTGCCAGCACTCTTGCCAAAGGCGGGGTCTCCTACGAGCAGTACTTC CASTLAKGGVSYEQYF
TRBJ2-1 . TRBD2 TRBV7-8 TGTGCCAGCAGCTCGAGCGGGGAGTACCTCTCCTACAATGAGCAGTTCTTC CASSSSGEYLSYNEQFF
TRBJ2-1 . . TRBV20-1 TGCAGTGCTAGCTTAGCGGAAGGGCACAGGAATGAGCAGTTCTTC CSASLAEGHRNEQFF
TRBJ2-7 many TRBD1 TRBV29-1 TGCAGCGTTGCCCCGGGACAGGGTTACGAGCAGTACTTC CSVAPGQGYEQYF
TRBJ2-7 few TRBD1 TRBV19 TGTGCCAGTAGTGCGTGGGACAGGGGTGACGAGCAGTACTTC CASSAWDRGDEQYF
TRBJ1-5 few . TRBV6-2/TRBV6-3 TGTGCCAGCAGTTACTCGCTTGAGGGGTTAAGGGATCAGCCCCAGCATTTT CASSYSLEGLRDQPQHF
TRBJ2-2 . . TRBV6-2/TRBV6-3 TGTGCCAGCAGTCGGGCTGAAGGCGGGGAGCTGTTTTTT CASSRAEGGELFF
TRBJ2-7 few TRBD1 TRBV7-8 TGTGCCAGCAGCCCCGCCGCAGGGGGCTGGCCCTACGAGCAGTACTTC CASSPAAGGWPYEQYF
TRBJ2-7 few TRBD2 TRBV7-2 TGTGCCAGCAGCTTAAAAGCGGGGTTAACCTACGAGCAGTACTTC CASSLKAGLTYEQYF
TRBJ2-2 many . TRBV7-9 TGTGCCAGCAGCCCCACGAGGACCGCAGCCGGGGAGCTGTTTTTT CASSPTRTAAGELFF
TRBJ2-7 . . TRBV19 TGTGCCAGTACTAGCCGGGACTCGACTTACGAGCAGTACTTC CASTSRDSTYEQYF
TRBJ1-1 few . TRBV5-1 TGCGCCAGCAGCTTGGCCGGCAGGGGAGTGTCTGAAGCTTTCTTT CASSLAGRGVSEAFF
TRBJ2-1 . . TRBV6-5 TGTGCCAGCAGTTATAAAGGAGGGCCTCGCCACGAGGTCCATGAGCAGTTCTTC CASSYKGGPRHEVHEQFF
TRBJ2-3 . . TRBV19 TGTGCCAGTAGTCTGGGAAGGCAGGCAGATACGCAGTATTTT CASSLGRQADTQYF
TRBJ2-7 . . TRBV4-3 TGCGCCAGCAGCCAAGCGGGGACTGGTTACGAGCAGTACTTC CASSQAGTGYEQYF
TRBJ1-1 few . TRBV30 TGTGCCTGGAGTGAAGGGCACAACCGGGGAAACACTGAAGCTTTCTTT CAWSEGHNRGNTEAFF
TRBJ2-3 few . TRBV11-2 TGTGCCAGCAGCTTAGCTGTGGGCCATCTTGCAGATACGCAGTATTTT CASSLAVGHLADTQYF
TRBJ2-2 . TRBD1 TRBV4-2 TGTGCCATGAGCCCCGGGACAGGGGGCGCAGTTTTTCGTACCGGGGAGCTGTTTTTT CAMSPGTGGAVFRTGELFF
TRBJ1-5 few TRBD1 TRBV6-5 TGTGCCAGCAGTTACGAAACAGGGGTGCATCAGCCCCAGCATTTT CASSYETGVHQPQHF
TRBJ2-3 . TRBD2 TRBV7-9 TGTGCCAGCAGCACTCCTAGCGGGAGGAGCACAGATATGCAGTATTTT CASSTPSGRSTDMQYF
TRBJ1-2 . TRBD1 TRBV19 TGTGCCAGCGCTCGACAGGGAATTGCCTATGGCTACACCTTC CASARQGIAYGYTF
TRBJ2-1 . . TRBV24-1 TGTGCCACCAGGGGCCTCGGGAATGAGCAGTTCTTC CATRGLGNEQFF
TRBJ1-2 few TRBD1 TRBV20-1 TGCAGTGCCGTAACACACGGACAGGGAGGCTCTGGCTACACCTTC CSAVTHGQGGSGYTF
TRBJ1-2 . TRBD1 TRBV20-1 TGCAGTGCCCCGGGACAGACCTATGGCTACACCTTC CSAPGQTYGYTF
TRBJ1-5 few . TRBV10-1 TGCGCCAGCAGTGAGTCGGGATATCAGCCCCAGCATTTT CASSESGYQPQHF
TRBJ2-1 . . TRBV28 TGTGCCAGCAGTTTGAGTCCCCCCCAGGCTAATGAGCAGTTCTTC CASSLSPPQANEQFF
TRBJ2-1 many TRBD1 TRBV4-1 TGCGCCAGCAGCCAACCTCTCAGGACAGGGAATAATGAGCAGTTCTTC CASSQPLRTGNNEQFF
TRBJ2-7 few TRBD2 TRBV11-2 TGTGCCAGCAGCTTATTAAAGAGTAGCGGGAGGGCATCCCCCTACGAGCAGTACTTC CASSLLKSSGRASPYEQYF
TRBJ2-7 . TRBD2 TRBV9 TGTGCCAGCAATAGCGGGAGCCTCGTGTACGAGCAGTACTTC CASNSGSLVYEQYF
TRBJ2-5 . TRBD2 TRBV28 TGTGCCAGCACACTAGCGGTAAAAAAAGAGACCCAGTACTTC CASTLAVKKETQYF
TRBJ2-7 . TRBD2 TRBV7-2 TGTGCCAGCAGCTTGGTGGGCGGGAGGTTATCCGAGCAGTACTTC CASSLVGGRLSEQYF
TRBJ2-4 many . TRBV15 TGTGCCACCAGTCGCGACCGGGACATGCTTAACATTCAGTACTTC CATSRDRDMLNIQYF
TRBJ2-1 . . TRBV29-1 TGCAGCGAGGGGGGAAACTACAATGAGCAGTTCTTC CSEGGNYNEQFF
TRBJ2-3 . TRBD2 TRBV20-1 TGCAGTGCTAGAGGGACTAGCGCCACAGATACGCAGTATTTT CSARGTSATDTQYF
TRBJ2-1 . TRBD2 TRBV7-6 TGTGCCAGCAGTCCCGGGACTAGGGGTTGGCATGAGCAGTTCTTC CASSPGTRGWHEQFF
TRBJ1-1 few TRBD1 TRBV2 TGTGCCAGCAGTGAAGCCCAGGGGGCGCGAAGGGCTGAAGCTTTCTTT CASSEAQGARRAEAFF
TRBJ2-5 few . TRBV7-2 TGTGCCAGCAGCTTACGTCGTTCAGGGTTGGAGACCCAGTACTTC CASSLRRSGLETQYF
TRBJ2-1 . . TRBV7-2 TGTGCCAGCAGCTTGTTATGGGCGAGCTCCTACAATGAGCAGTTCTTC CASSLLWASSYNEQFF
TRBJ2-5 . . TRBV7-2 TGTGCCAGCAGCTTAGTTGGGGGGACAGAGACCCAGTACTTC CASSLVGGTETQYF
TRBJ1-1 . TRBD1 TRBV18 TGTGCCAGCTCACCAAGTTGGGGGACAGGGGCGGCTATGAGCACTGAAGCTTTCTTT CASSPSWGTGAAMSTEAFF
TRBJ2-5 few TRBD1 TRBV11-1 TGTGCCAGCAGCTTAGGTCTCTCGGGGCAGGGGGCGCGAGGAGAGACCCAGTACTTC CASSLGLSGQGARGETQYF